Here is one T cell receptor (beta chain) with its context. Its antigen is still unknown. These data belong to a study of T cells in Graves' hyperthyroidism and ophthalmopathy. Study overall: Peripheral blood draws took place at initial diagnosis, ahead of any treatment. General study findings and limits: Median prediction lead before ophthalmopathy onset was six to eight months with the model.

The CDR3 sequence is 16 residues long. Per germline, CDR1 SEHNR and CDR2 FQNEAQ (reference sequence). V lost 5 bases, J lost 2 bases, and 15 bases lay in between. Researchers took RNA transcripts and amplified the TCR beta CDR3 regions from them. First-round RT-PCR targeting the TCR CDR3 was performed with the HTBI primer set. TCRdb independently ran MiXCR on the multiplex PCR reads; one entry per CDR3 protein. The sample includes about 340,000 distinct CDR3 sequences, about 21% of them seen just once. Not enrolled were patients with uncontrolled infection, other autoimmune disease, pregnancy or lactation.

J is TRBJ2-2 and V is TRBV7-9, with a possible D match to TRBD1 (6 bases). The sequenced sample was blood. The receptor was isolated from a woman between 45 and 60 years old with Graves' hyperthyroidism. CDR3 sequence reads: CASSPRQGRNTGELFF. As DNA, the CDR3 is TGTGCCAGCAGCCCACGGCAGGGGCGCAACACCGGGGAGCTGTTTTTT.